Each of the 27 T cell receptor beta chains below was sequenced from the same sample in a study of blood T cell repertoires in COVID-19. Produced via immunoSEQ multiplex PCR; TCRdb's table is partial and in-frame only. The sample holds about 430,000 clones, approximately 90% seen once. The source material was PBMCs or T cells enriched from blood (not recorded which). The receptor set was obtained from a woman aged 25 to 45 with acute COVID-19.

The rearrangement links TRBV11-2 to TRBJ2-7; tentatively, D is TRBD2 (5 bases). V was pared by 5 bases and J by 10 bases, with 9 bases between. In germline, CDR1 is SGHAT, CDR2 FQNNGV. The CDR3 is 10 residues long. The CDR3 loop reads CASSTGVQYF. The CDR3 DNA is TGTGCCAGCAGCACCGGGGTACAGTACTTC.

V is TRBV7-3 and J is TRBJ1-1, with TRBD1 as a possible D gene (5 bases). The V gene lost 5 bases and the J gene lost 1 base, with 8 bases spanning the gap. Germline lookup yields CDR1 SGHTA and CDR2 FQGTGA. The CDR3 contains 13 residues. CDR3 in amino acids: CASSLTANTEAFF. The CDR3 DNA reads TGTGCCAGCAGCCTGACAGCGAACACTGAAGCTTTCTTT.

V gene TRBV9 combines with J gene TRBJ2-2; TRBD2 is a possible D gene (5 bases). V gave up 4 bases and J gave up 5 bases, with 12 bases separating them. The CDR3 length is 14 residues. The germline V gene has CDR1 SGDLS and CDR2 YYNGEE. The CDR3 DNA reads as TGTGCCAGCAGCCTAGTTGGCGGGACCGGGGAGCTGTTTTTT. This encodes CASSLVGGTGELFF. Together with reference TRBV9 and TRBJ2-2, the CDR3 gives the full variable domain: DSGVTQTPKHLITATGQRVTLRCSPRSGDLSVYWYQQSLDQGLQFLIQYYNGEERAKGNILERFSAQQFPDLHSELNLSSLELGDSALYFCASSLVGGTGELFFGEGSRLTVL.

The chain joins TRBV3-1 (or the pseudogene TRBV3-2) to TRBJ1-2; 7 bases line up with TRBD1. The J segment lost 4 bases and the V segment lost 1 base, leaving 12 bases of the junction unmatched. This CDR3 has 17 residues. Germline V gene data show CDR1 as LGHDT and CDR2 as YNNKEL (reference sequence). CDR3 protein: CASSQVAGTDSRYGYTF. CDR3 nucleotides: TGTGCCAGCAGCCAAGTGGCGGGGACAGATAGTCGCTATGGCTACACCTTC.

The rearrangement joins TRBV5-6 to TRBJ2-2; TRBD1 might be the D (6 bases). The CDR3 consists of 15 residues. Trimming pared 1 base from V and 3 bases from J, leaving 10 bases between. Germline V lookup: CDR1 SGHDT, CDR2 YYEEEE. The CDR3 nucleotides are TGTGCCAGCAGCTTGCGACAGGTCGACACCGGGGAGCTGTTTTTT. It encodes CASSLRQVDTGELFF. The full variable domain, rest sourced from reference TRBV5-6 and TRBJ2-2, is DAGVTQSPTHLIKTRGQQVTLRCSPKSGHDTVSWYQQALGQGPQFIFQYYEEEERQRGNFPDRFSGHQFPNYSSELNVNALLLGDSALYLCASSLRQVDTGELFFGEGSRLTVL.

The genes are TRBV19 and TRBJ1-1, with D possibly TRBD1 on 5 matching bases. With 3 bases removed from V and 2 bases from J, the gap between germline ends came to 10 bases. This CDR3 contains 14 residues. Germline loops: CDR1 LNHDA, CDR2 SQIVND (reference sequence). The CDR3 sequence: CASSIGRENTEAFF. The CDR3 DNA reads TGTGCCAGTAGTATCGGCAGGGAAAACACTGAAGCTTTCTTT.

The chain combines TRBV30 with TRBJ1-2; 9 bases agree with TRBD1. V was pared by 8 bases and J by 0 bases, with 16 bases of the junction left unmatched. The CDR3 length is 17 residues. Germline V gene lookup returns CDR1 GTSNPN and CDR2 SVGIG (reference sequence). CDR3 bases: TGTGCCCCCCAGACCCGGGACAGGGCCCTCACTAACTATGGCTACACCTTC. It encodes CAPQTRDRALTNYGYTF.

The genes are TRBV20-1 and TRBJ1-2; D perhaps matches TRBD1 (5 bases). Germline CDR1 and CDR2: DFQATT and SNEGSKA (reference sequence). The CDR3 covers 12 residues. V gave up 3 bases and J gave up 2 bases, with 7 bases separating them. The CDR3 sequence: CSASSGNYGYTF. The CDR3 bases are TGCAGTGCTAGTTCAGGGAACTATGGCTACACCTTC.

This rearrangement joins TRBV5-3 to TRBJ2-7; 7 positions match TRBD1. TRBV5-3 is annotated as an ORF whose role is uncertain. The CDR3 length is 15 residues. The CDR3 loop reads CAINGRDRGFYEQYF. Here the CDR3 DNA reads TGTGCGATAAACGGCAGGGACAGAGGATTCTACGAGCAGTACTTC.

The CDR3 is CASSPRQVSPLHF. The CDR3 DNA reads TGTGCCAGCAGTCCGCGACAGGTTTCACCCCTCCACTTT. V is TRBV27 and J is TRBJ1-6, with D tentatively TRBD1 (6 bases). The V and J ends lost 5 bases and 9 bases respectively, with 11 bases between them. CDR1 is MNHEY, CDR2 SMNVEV, per germline (reference sequence). The CDR3 extends over 13 amino acids.

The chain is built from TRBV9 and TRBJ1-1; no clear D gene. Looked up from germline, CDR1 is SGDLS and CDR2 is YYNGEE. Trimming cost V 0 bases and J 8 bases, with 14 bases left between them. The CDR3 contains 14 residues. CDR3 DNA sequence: TGTGCCAGCAGCGTAGAGTTGGAGAGTCTGGAAGCTTTCTTT. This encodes CASSVELESLEAFF.

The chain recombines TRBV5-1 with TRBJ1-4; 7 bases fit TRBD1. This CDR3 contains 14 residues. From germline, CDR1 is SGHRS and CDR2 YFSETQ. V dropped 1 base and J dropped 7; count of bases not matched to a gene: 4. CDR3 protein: CASSLTGDGEKLFF. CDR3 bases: TGCGCCAGCAGCTTGACAGGGGACGGTGAAAAACTGTTTTTT.

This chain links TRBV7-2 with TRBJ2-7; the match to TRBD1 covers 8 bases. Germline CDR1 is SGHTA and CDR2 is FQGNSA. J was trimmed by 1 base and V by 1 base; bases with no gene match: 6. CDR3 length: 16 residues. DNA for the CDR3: TGTGCCAGCAGCTTAGAATGGAGGACAGGGTCCTACGAGCAGTACTTC. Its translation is CASSLEWRTGSYEQYF.

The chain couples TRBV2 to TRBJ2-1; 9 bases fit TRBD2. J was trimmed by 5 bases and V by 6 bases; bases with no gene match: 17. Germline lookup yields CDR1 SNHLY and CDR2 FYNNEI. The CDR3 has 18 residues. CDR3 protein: CASSGSTRRGGSDNEQFF. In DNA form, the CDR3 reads TGTGCCAGCAGCGGAAGTACGAGGCGGGGGGGTAGCGACAATGAGCAGTTCTTC.

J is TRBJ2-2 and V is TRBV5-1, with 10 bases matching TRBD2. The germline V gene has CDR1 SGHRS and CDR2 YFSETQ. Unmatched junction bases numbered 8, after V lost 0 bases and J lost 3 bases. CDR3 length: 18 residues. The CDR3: CASSLDQAGGRDTGELFF. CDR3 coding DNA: TGCGCCAGCAGCTTGGATCAAGCGGGGGGGCGGGACACCGGGGAGCTGTTTTTT.

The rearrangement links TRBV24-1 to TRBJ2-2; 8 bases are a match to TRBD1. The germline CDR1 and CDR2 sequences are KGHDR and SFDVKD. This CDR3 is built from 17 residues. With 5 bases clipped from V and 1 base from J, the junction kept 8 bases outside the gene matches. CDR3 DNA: TGTGCCACCAGTGCGGTCAGGGGGCAAGGGAACACCGGGGAGCTGTTTTTT. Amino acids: CATSAVRGQGNTGELFF.

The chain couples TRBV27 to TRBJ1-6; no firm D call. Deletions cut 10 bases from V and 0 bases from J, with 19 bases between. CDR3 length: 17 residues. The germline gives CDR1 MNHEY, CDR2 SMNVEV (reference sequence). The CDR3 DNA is TGTGCCACCCGCCCGGCGCTAACGGGCTCCTATAATTCACCCCTCCACTTT. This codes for CATRPALTGSYNSPLHF.

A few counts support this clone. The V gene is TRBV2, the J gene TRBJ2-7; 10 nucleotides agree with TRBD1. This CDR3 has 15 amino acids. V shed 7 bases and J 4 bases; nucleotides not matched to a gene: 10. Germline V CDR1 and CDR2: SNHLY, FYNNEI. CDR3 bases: TGTGCCAGCACCCGGGACAGGGGCTCGATATACGAGCAGTACTTC. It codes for CASTRDRGSIYEQYF.

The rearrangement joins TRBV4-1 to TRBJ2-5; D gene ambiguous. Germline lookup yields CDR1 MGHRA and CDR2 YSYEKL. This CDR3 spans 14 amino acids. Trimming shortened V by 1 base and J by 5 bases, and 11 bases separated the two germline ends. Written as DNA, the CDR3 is TGCGCCAGCAGCCAAGCCCTGGCTAGGGAGACCCAGTACTTC. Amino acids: CASSQALARETQYF.

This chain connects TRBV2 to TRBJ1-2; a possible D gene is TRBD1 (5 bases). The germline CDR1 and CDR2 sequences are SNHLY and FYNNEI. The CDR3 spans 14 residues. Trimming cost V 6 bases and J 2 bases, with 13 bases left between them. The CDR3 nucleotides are TGTGCCAGCAGAGCGGGACTGACAAACTATGGCTACACCTTC. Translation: CASRAGLTNYGYTF.

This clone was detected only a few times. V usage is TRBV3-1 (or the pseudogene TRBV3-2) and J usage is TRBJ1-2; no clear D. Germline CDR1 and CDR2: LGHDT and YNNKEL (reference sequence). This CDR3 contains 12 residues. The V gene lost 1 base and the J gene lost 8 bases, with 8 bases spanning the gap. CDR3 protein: CASSQASGGYTF. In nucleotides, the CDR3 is TGTGCCAGCAGCCAAGCCTCCGGGGGCTACACCTTC.

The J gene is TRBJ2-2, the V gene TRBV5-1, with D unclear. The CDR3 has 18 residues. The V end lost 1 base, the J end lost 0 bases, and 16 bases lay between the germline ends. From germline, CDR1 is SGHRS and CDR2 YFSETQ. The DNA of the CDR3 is TGCGCCAGCAGCTTGTACGTTGTCAGATCCTCGAACACCGGGGAGCTGTTTTTT. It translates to CASSLYVVRSSNTGELFF. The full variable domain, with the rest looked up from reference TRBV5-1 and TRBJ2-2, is KAGVTQTPRYLIKTRGQQVTLSCSPISGHRSVSWYQQTPGQGLQFLFEYFSETQRNKGNFPGRFSGRQFSNSRSEMNVSTLELGDSALYLCASSLYVVRSSNTGELFFGEGSRLTVL.

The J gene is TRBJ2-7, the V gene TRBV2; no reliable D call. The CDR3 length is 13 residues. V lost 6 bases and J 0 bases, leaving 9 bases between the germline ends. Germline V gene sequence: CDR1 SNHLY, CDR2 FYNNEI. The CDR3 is CASSLDISYEQYF. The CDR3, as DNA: TGTGCCAGCAGCTTAGACATCTCCTACGAGCAGTACTTC.

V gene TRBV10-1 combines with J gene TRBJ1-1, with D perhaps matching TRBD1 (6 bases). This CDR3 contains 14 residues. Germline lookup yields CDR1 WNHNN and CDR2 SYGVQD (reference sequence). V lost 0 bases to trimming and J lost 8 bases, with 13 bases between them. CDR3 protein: CASSESMRGGEAFF. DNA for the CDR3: TGCGCCAGCAGTGAGTCGATGAGGGGGGGGGAAGCTTTCTTT.

The CDR3 DNA reads TGTGCCAGCAGCTCCGACATACGAGCGGTGCAGTACTTC. Its translation is CASSSDIRAVQYF. The chain couples TRBV11-3 to TRBJ2-7; maybe TRBD2 (5 bases). The V and J ends lost 4 bases and 9 bases respectively, with 16 bases between them. CDR1 is SGHNT and CDR2 is YENEEA in the germline V gene. The CDR3 covers 13 residues. The variable domain in full, completed from reference TRBV11-3 and TRBJ2-7, reads EAGVVQSPRYKIIEKKQPVAFWCNPISGHNTLYWYLQNLGQGPELLIRYENEEAVDDSQLPKDRFSAERLKGVDSTLKIQPAELGDSAVYLCASSSDIRAVQYFGPGTRLTVT.

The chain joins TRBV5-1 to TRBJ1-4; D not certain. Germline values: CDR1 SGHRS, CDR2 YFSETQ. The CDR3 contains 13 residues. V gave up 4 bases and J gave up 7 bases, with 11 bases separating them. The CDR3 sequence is CASSRFGGEKLFF. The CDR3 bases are TGCGCCAGCAGCCGTTTCGGAGGTGAAAAACTGTTTTTT. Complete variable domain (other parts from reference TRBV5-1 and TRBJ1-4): KAGVTQTPRYLIKTRGQQVTLSCSPISGHRSVSWYQQTPGQGLQFLFEYFSETQRNKGNFPGRFSGRQFSNSRSEMNVSTLELGDSALYLCASSRFGGEKLFFGSGTQLSVL.

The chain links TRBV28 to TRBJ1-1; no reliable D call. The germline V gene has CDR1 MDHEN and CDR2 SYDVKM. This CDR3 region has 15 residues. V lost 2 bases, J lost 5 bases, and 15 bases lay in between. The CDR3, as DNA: TGTGCCAGCAGTTTACTACCGAGGGCGAGGACTGAAGCTTTCTTT. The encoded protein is CASSLLPRARTEAFF.